This TCR beta chain was documented in a study of T cells in Graves' hyperthyroidism and ophthalmopathy. RNA transcripts gave rise to amplified TCR beta CDR3 regions. HTBI primers were used for first-round RT-PCR of the TCR CDR3. TCRdb called the multiplex PCR reads again in MiXCR, with one record for every CDR3 protein. This table holds fewer than 350,000 distinct CDR3 sequences, approximately 22% found once. Trimming left V 4 bases short and J 8 bases short, with 12 bases between. Germline-derived CDR1 and CDR2 are SGHVS and FNYEAQ. CDR3 size: 13 residues. The specimen was blood. This clonotype was sampled from a woman aged 50 to 60 with Graves' hyperthyroidism. The chain joins TRBV7-6 to TRBJ2-1; D not certain. In nucleotides, the CDR3 is TGTGCCAGCAGCTACACACAGAGACATGAGCAGTTCTTC. Its translation: CASSYTQRHEQFF.